This T cell receptor (beta chain) originates from a study of T cells after yellow fever vaccination. Study as a whole: The authors prepared low-cell-number fractions using SMART-Seq v4 Ultra Low Input. Study outcomes and limitations: Detected again after the booster were most primary-vaccination clones, at 96% CD4 and roughly 88% CD8. FACS-sorted repertoires could harbor abundant contaminating bulk-population clonotypes.

In its sample, this clonotype was seen many times. No antigen is known for it. CDR1 and CDR2 from the germline V gene are SGHAT and FQNNGV. CDR3 length: 11 amino acids. V shed 0 bases and J shed 6 bases, with 0 bases lying between them. MiXCR, run by TCRdb on the 5' RACE reads, gives a single entry per CDR3 protein. The sample carries a few hundred thousand distinct CDR3 sequences, about an eighth recorded once. This receptor was taken from a man younger than 45 who received the YFV17D yellow fever vaccine. The chain links TRBV11-2 to TRBJ2-4; D is unresolved. Sequences were derived from CD4+ T cells sorted from PBMCs, sampled 45 days after the yellow fever booster vaccination. CDR3 nucleotide sequence: TGTGCCAGCAGCTTAGAAAACATTCAGTACTTC. This codes for CASSLENIQYF.